The 27 T cell receptor beta chains presented below share a single source sample, sequenced in a study of neurological immune-mediated disorders. TCRdb reprocessed the 5' RACE reads via MiXCR and lists one record per CDR3 protein. The table has fewer than 65,000 distinct CDR3 sequences, approximately 4% seen once; the top ten hold 2.9%. The source material was PBMCs. The receptors here all came from a man aged 50 or older with multiple sclerosis.

This clonotype was counted many times. The CDR3 DNA reads TGTGCCAGCAGCCAGACAGGGGGCTCGCAGTATTTT. Translation: CASSQTGGSQYF. This chain connects TRBV3-1 to TRBJ2-3, with TRBD1 matching 10 bases. CDR3 length equals 12 residues. With 3 bases clipped from V and 10 bases from J, the junction kept 1 base outside the gene matches. Germline CDR1 and CDR2: LGHDT and YNNKEL (reference sequence).

J is TRBJ2-1 and V is TRBV12-3 or TRBV12-4; D perhaps matches TRBD1 (7 bases). The CDR3 spans 15 residues. Deletions cut 6 bases from V and 4 bases from J, with 16 bases between. The CDR3 loop is CASRPPGGRYNEQFF. The DNA for the CDR3 is TGTGCCAGCAGGCCCCCAGGGGGGCGTTACAATGAGCAGTTCTTC.

This clonotype was seen many times. This sequence joins TRBV6-2 or TRBV6-3 and TRBJ2-7; no definite D call. The CDR3 covers 15 residues. The V gene's germline CDR1 is MNHEY and CDR2 SVGEGT. V lost 6 bases and J lost 4, with 19 bases in between. Here the CDR3 reads CASREGPAHIYEQYF. The CDR3 DNA sequence: TGTGCCAGCAGAGAAGGACCGGCCCATATTTACGAGCAGTACTTC.

This clonotype was recorded many times. V usage is TRBV20-1 and J usage is TRBJ2-7, with 7 bases lining up with TRBD2. Germline CDR1 DFQATT, CDR2 SNEGSKA (reference sequence). Germline trimming cut 0 bases from V and 3 bases from J; bases unmatched to any gene: 5. There are 14 residues in the CDR3. The CDR3 loop reads CSARDRGLGYEQYF. The CDR3 bases are TGCAGTGCTAGAGATCGAGGACTAGGCTACGAGCAGTACTTC.

This clonotype was recorded many times. The chain uses TRBV7-9 and TRBJ2-7; D unresolved. V shed 1 base and J shed 1 base, with 8 bases lying between them. Per the germline V gene, CDR1 is SEHNR and CDR2 is FQNEAQ (reference sequence). The CDR3 length is 14 residues. The CDR3 coding sequence is TGTGCCAGCAGCTTAGAAGGGTTATCCTACGAGCAGTACTTC. Its translation is CASSLEGLSYEQYF.

In this sample, this clonotype turned up many times. CDR3 sequence (DNA): TGTGCCAGCAGTTTGGTTCCGGGACAGGGTTCGCGCACAGATACGCAGTATTTT. This translates into CASSLVPGQGSRTDTQYF. The chain is built from TRBV28 and TRBJ2-3; 9 positions agree with TRBD1. The CDR3 runs to 18 residues. The trim removed 3 bases at V and 1 base at J, leaving 11 bases unmatched. CDR1 and CDR2 from the germline V gene are MDHEN and SYDVKM. Combining the CDR3 with reference TRBV28 and TRBJ2-3 gives the whole variable domain DVKVTQSSRYLVKRTGEKVFLECVQDMDHENMFWYRQDPGLGLRLIYFSYDVKMKEKGDIPEGYSVSREKKERFSLILESASTNQTSMYLCASSLVPGQGSRTDTQYFGPGTRLTVL.

This clonotype was counted ten times or more. The chain employs TRBV3-1 and TRBJ2-2; D is possibly TRBD1 (6 bases). In germline, CDR1 is LGHDT, CDR2 YNNKEL (reference sequence). Deletions cut 10 bases from V and 2 bases from J, with 14 bases between. This CDR3 is 14 amino acids long. CDR3 residues: CATSPTGNTGELFF. CDR3 DNA: TGTGCCACCTCTCCGACAGGAAACACCGGGGAGCTGTTTTTT.

This clonotype came up many times. V usage is TRBV18 and J usage is TRBJ2-1; 14 bases are shared with TRBD2. Germline V gene sequence: CDR1 KGHSH, CDR2 LQKENI. The CDR3 loop spans 16 amino acids. Trimming cost V 6 bases and J 4 bases; bases outside gene matches: 5. The CDR3 loop reads CASSPGLAGAYNEQFF. In nucleotides, the CDR3 is TGTGCCAGCTCGCCGGGACTAGCGGGAGCGTACAATGAGCAGTTCTTC.

This clonotype was recorded at least ten times. The rearrangement joins TRBV5-1 to TRBJ1-4; D ambiguous. The CDR3 spans 15 residues. The germline V gene encodes CDR1 SGHRS and CDR2 YFSETQ. V shed 0 bases and J shed 0 bases, with 6 bases lying between them. CDR3 sequence (DNA): TGCGCCAGCAGCTTGGACGGAGCAACTAATGAAAAACTGTTTTTT. Its protein is CASSLDGATNEKLFF.

This clonotype has at least ten counts. This sequence joins TRBV15 and TRBJ2-2, with unresolved D. The V and J ends lost 6 bases and 2 bases respectively, with 7 bases between them. Germline V gene lookup returns CDR1 LNHNV and CDR2 YYDKDF (reference sequence). This CDR3 is 13 amino acids long. CDR3 nucleotide sequence: TGTGCCACCAGTCTCCTTAACACCGGGGAGCTGTTTTTT. The encoded protein is CATSLLNTGELFF.

This clonotype showed up many times. V usage is TRBV4-1 and J usage is TRBJ2-7, with 8 bases fitting TRBD2. The CDR3 spans 17 residues. The V and J ends lost 1 base and 3 bases, in that order; junction bases with no gene match: 11. Germline CDR1 and CDR2: MGHRA and YSYEKL. The CDR3 sequence is CASSQVYVRAGDYEQYF. The CDR3 DNA is TGCGCCAGCAGCCAAGTATATGTTCGAGCGGGGGACTACGAGCAGTACTTC.

This clonotype has at least ten counts. The genes are TRBV12-3 or TRBV12-4 and TRBJ2-7, with 8 bases fitting TRBD2. Trimming at V came to 5 bases and at J to 5 bases, leaving 11 bases not matched to a gene. CDR3 length: 15 residues. The chain's CDR3 is CASSPRGVASDEQYF. CDR3 bases: TGTGCCAGCAGTCCGCGGGGGGTAGCGAGCGACGAGCAGTACTTC.

This clonotype was detected many times. The CDR3 region is CASSGTNTGELFF. DNA of the CDR3: TGTGCCAGCAGTGGGACAAACACCGGGGAGCTGTTTTTT. This chain uses TRBV6-4 with TRBJ2-2; tentative D call: TRBD1 (5 bases). This CDR3 is built from 13 residues. The V end lost 4 bases, the J end lost 2 bases, and 5 bases lay between the germline ends. In germline, CDR1 is MRHNA, CDR2 SNTAGT.

This clonotype has ten or more counts. The CDR3 reads CASSLWGGGSYQETQYF. The CDR3, as DNA: TGTGCCAGCAGCTTATGGGGCGGGGGCTCGTACCAAGAGACCCAGTACTTC. This chain links TRBV7-9 with TRBJ2-5; possible D gene TRBD2, 7 bases. V was cut by 2 bases and J by 0 bases, with 16 bases left in between. The CDR3 loop spans 17 amino acids. CDR1 and CDR2 (germline): SEHNR, FQNEAQ (reference sequence).

This clonotype was counted many times. J is TRBJ2-7 and V is TRBV7-6; TRBD2 aligns across 15 bases. The CDR3 covers 17 residues. Germline CDR1 and CDR2: SGHVS and FNYEAQ. The V and J ends lost 5 bases and 2 bases, in that order; junction bases with no gene match: 7. CDR3 coding DNA: TGTGCCAGCAGCAAGGGACTAGCGGGAGGAAAAACCTACGAGCAGTACTTC. Translated: CASSKGLAGGKTYEQYF.

This clonotype has a count of ten or more. The V gene is TRBV20-1, the J gene TRBJ2-3; 10 nucleotides line up with TRBD1. With 3 bases clipped from V and 2 bases from J, the junction kept 14 bases outside the gene matches. The CDR3 runs to 18 residues. Germline assignment: CDR1 DFQATT and CDR2 SNEGSKA (reference sequence). The CDR3 sequence is CSARPWGTGDDNTDTQYF. CDR3 coding DNA: TGCAGTGCTAGGCCATGGGGGACAGGGGACGATAACACAGATACGCAGTATTTT.

This clonotype has only a few counts. The genes are TRBV30 and TRBJ2-3; no clear D gene. CDR3 length: 12 amino acids. V lost 1 base and J lost 4, with 6 bases in between. CDR1 GTSNPN and CDR2 SVGIG come from the germline V gene (reference sequence). Here the CDR3 reads CAWSGPPDTQYF. DNA of the CDR3: TGTGCCTGGAGTGGTCCCCCAGATACGCAGTATTTT.

The sample holds many counts of this clonotype. V is TRBV20-1 and J is TRBJ2-1, with 11 nucleotides matching TRBD2. V lost 6 bases, J lost 1 base, and 5 bases stayed unmatched. Per germline, CDR1 DFQATT and CDR2 SNEGSKA (reference sequence). The CDR3 has 15 residues. CDR3 DNA: TGCAGTGCCAAACTAGCGGGAGCGTCCTACAATGAGCAGTTCTTC. Translated, it gives CSAKLAGASYNEQFF.

There are many counts of this clonotype. The chain is built from TRBV9 and TRBJ2-3; 8 nucleotides match TRBD1. The CDR3 contains 17 residues. J gave up 0 bases and V 0 bases, and 6 bases lay outside the gene matches. Germline CDR1 reads SGDLS; CDR2 reads YYNGEE. CDR3 nucleotides: TGTGCCAGCAGCGTAGGACAGGGGATCAGAAGCACAGATACGCAGTATTTT. The encoded protein is CASSVGQGIRSTDTQYF.

This clonotype was picked up many times. The chain combines TRBV6-1 with TRBJ2-1; D call uncertain. This CDR3 comprises 11 residues. V lost 1 base, J lost 9 bases, and 4 bases lay in between. Germline CDR1 MNHNS, CDR2 SASEGT. CDR3: CASSEVSEQFF. The DNA for the CDR3 is TGTGCCAGCAGTGAAGTTAGTGAGCAGTTCTTC.

This clonotype was detected many times. The V and J genes are TRBV5-1 and TRBJ2-7; 9 nucleotides line up with TRBD2. Germline values: CDR1 SGHRS, CDR2 YFSETQ. The CDR3 is 15 amino acids. The ends lost 4 bases at V and 1 base at J; junction bases unmatched: 6. CDR3 protein: CASSIGTSRSYEQYF. The CDR3 nucleotides read TGCGCCAGCAGCATCGGGACTAGCAGATCCTACGAGCAGTACTTC.

Ten or more counts support this clonotype. The chain recombines TRBV5-1 with TRBJ2-1; the match to TRBD2 covers 13 bases. The CDR3 extends over 18 amino acids. V lost 2 bases and J lost 7; bases outside the gene matches: 12. In germline, CDR1 is SGHRS, CDR2 YFSETQ. CDR3 protein: CASSFDTSGGVIGNEQFF. DNA for the CDR3: TGCGCCAGCAGCTTCGATACTAGCGGGGGGGTGATTGGTAATGAGCAGTTCTTC. The variable domain in full, completed from reference TRBV5-1 and TRBJ2-1, reads KAGVTQTPRYLIKTRGQQVTLSCSPISGHRSVSWYQQTPGQGLQFLFEYFSETQRNKGNFPGRFSGRQFSNSRSEMNVSTLELGDSALYLCASSFDTSGGVIGNEQFFGPGTRLTVL.

For this clonotype: The junction does not match germline at one end; this may be a read error. V is TRBV9 and J is TRBJ2-4, with D maybe TRBD2 (5 bases). The CDR3 spans 16 residues. Germline values: CDR1 SGDLS, CDR2 YYNGEE. The CDR3 DNA is TGTGCCAGCAGCTCCCCCTCGGGAAATCACAAAAAAATTCAGTACTTC. As protein: CASSSPSGNHKKIQYF.

This clonotype was seen more than once but under ten times. The chain carries TRBV19 and TRBJ2-5; 9 positions match TRBD2. This CDR3 contains 14 residues. Germline V CDR1 and CDR2: LNHDA, SQIVND (reference sequence). The V and J ends lost 5 bases and 5 bases, in that order; junction bases with no gene match: 6. Here the CDR3 DNA reads TGTGCCAGTAGTGTGAGCGGGACTAGCGAGACCCAGTACTTC. The encoded protein is CASSVSGTSETQYF.

This clonotype was counted between two and nine times. This chain connects TRBV5-1 to TRBJ2-2; D remains unclear. This CDR3 is 12 amino acids long. Germline lookup yields CDR1 SGHRS and CDR2 YFSETQ. Trimming stripped 9 bases from V and 6 bases from J, with 12 bases between. CDR3 region: CATPLGSGELFF. DNA for the CDR3: TGCGCCACCCCCTTGGGTTCCGGGGAGCTGTTTTTT.

This clonotype was observed at least ten times. The chain carries TRBV10-3 and TRBJ2-5; D perhaps matches TRBD2 (6 bases). V was trimmed by 7 bases and J by 3 bases, leaving 12 bases between them. Germline values: CDR1 ENHRY, CDR2 SYGVKD. The CDR3 spans 13 residues. The CDR3 region is CAINDGGKETQYF. As DNA, the CDR3 is TGTGCCATCAACGACGGGGGTAAAGAGACCCAGTACTTC.

Many counts were recorded for this clonotype. The chain joins TRBV5-5 to TRBJ2-3, with 7 bases fitting TRBD1. The CDR3 consists of 16 residues. From germline, CDR1 is SGHKS and CDR2 YYEKEE (reference sequence). V dropped 0 bases and J dropped 2; count of bases not matched to a gene: 6. The CDR3 region has the DNA TGTGCCAGCAGCTTGGAGTCAGGGGGATACACAGATACGCAGTATTTT. Protein product: CASSLESGGYTDTQYF.